This T cell receptor beta chain came from a study of blood T cell repertoires in COVID-19. Germline loops: CDR1 MDHEN, CDR2 SYDVKM. The CDR3 has 15 amino acids. Trimming left V 7 bases short and J 8 bases short, with 20 bases between. Using immunoSEQ multiplex PCR, the repertoire was profiled, and TCRdb retains in-frame clones only, with some absent. Seen here are 45,000 to 55,000 clones, over 65% observed once, and the top ten hold less than 5.5%. The J gene is TRBJ1-4, the V gene TRBV28; D unclear. The source is a human donor in a cohort sampled during active COVID-19. Material for sequencing was peripheral blood. CDR3 nucleotides: TGTGCCAGCAACCCTCCCGGAGACGTGTTCGAAAAACTGTTTTTT. The encoded protein is CASNPPGDVFEKLFF.